Below are 25 T cell receptor beta chains sequenced from a single sample in a study of T cells in Graves' hyperthyroidism and ophthalmopathy. Amplified TCR beta CDR3 regions came from RNA transcripts. RT-PCR in the first round (using the HTBI primer set) targeted the TCR CDR3. MiXCR, run by TCRdb on the multiplex PCR reads, gives a single entry per CDR3 protein. The repertoire holds about half a million distinct CDR3 sequences, approximately 25% seen once, with 11% in the top ten. The material sequenced was blood. The receptors here all came from a woman aged 25 to 39 with Graves' ophthalmopathy.

J is TRBJ1-5 and V is TRBV5-6, with D tentatively TRBD1 (5 bases). The CDR3 is 13 residues long. Germline assignment: CDR1 SGHDT and CDR2 YYEEEE. V shed 3 bases and J shed 9 bases, with 13 bases lying between them. CDR3 loop: CASSSGGHRPQHF. The CDR3 DNA is TGTGCCAGCAGCTCGGGGGGTCATCGGCCCCAGCATTTT.

This clonotype was found many times. The rearrangement uses TRBV7-2 and TRBJ2-7, with D unresolved. The CDR3 length is 14 residues. Germline CDR1 SGHTA, CDR2 FQGNSA. Trimming shortened V by 1 base and J by 3 bases, and 10 bases separated the two germline ends. CDR3 residues: CASSLVGPFYEQYF. The CDR3 DNA reads TGTGCCAGCAGCTTAGTTGGGCCTTTCTACGAGCAGTACTTC.

This clonotype occurred many times. The chain combines TRBV20-1 with TRBJ2-5; 9 nucleotides line up with TRBD2. Germline-derived CDR1 and CDR2 are DFQATT and SNEGSKA (reference sequence). J lost 0 bases, V lost 6 bases, and 8 bases had no gene match. CDR3 length equals 15 residues. The CDR3 region has the DNA TGCAGTGCCAAACGAAGCGGGGGGTACCAAGAGACCCAGTACTTC. Translating gives CSAKRSGGYQETQYF.

This clonotype has a handful of counts. The chain carries TRBV12-3 or TRBV12-4 and TRBJ1-5; D is possibly TRBD1 (6 bases). CDR3 length equals 14 residues. V gave up 5 bases and J gave up 4 bases, with 12 bases separating them. The CDR3 here is CASSEFGQNQPQHF. The CDR3 coding sequence is TGTGCCAGCAGTGAATTTGGACAGAATCAGCCCCAGCATTTT.

This clonotype was recorded a few times. V usage is TRBV4-1 and J usage is TRBJ2-7, with unresolved D. The V end lost 1 base, the J end lost 1 base, and 11 bases lay between the germline ends. Germline V lookup: CDR1 MGHRA, CDR2 YSYEKL. The CDR3 is made up of 15 amino acids. CDR3 DNA sequence: TGCGCCAGCAGCCAAGTCGCAGGAAAATCCTACGAGCAGTACTTC. Protein: CASSQVAGKSYEQYF.

The chain recombines TRBV6-1 with TRBJ2-5; 7 bases agree with TRBD1. CDR1 is MNHNS, CDR2 SASEGT, per germline. The CDR3 runs to 13 residues. Losses at the gene ends were 5 bases for V and 4 bases for J; bases not matched to a gene: 4. The CDR3 DNA reads as TGTGCCAGCAGTACGGACAGGAGAGAGACCCAGTACTTC. This gives the protein CASSTDRRETQYF.

V gene TRBV7-9 combines with J gene TRBJ2-7; 10 bases are shared with TRBD1. Germline CDR1 and CDR2: SEHNR and FQNEAQ (reference sequence). V trimming: 5 bases; J trimming: 7 bases; junction bases outside the gene matches: 8. The CDR3 has 14 residues. The CDR3 is CASSPGQGEGEQYV. For the CDR3, the DNA is TGTGCCAGCAGCCCTGGACAGGGGGAGGGTGAGCAGTACGTC.

This clonotype turned up a few times. The rearrangement joins TRBV13 to TRBJ1-2; perhaps TRBD1 as D (6 bases). Germline loops: CDR1 PRHDT, CDR2 FYEKMQ (reference sequence). The V end was cut by 5 bases, the J end by 2 bases, with 15 bases between. The CDR3 length is 15 residues. CDR3 DNA sequence: TGTGCCAGCAGCCTCGGGACAAGGATCAACTATGGCTACACCTTC. This translates into CASSLGTRINYGYTF. The full variable domain, its missing parts supplied by reference TRBV13 and TRBJ1-2, is AAGVIQSPRHLIKEKRETATLKCYPIPRHDTVYWYQQGPGQDPQFLISFYEKMQSDKGSIPDRFSAQQFSDYHSELNMSSLELGDSALYFCASSLGTRINYGYTFGSGTRLTVV.

At least ten counts were recorded for this clonotype. The CDR3 here is CASSLAPKSIHGYTF. CDR3 in DNA: TGTGCCAGCAGTTTAGCGCCCAAGTCCATCCATGGCTACACCTTC. The V and J genes are TRBV12-3 or TRBV12-4 and TRBJ1-2; D uncertain. The ends were cut back, 0 bases at V and 6 bases at J, with 14 bases in the middle. The CDR3 covers 15 residues.

The J gene is TRBJ2-5, the V gene TRBV12-3 or TRBV12-4, with TRBD2 identical over 8 bases. The CDR3 sequence is 15 residues long. The J segment lost 5 bases and the V segment lost 5 bases, leaving 10 bases of the junction unmatched. The CDR3 reads CASSRRGGLGETQYF. For the CDR3, the DNA is TGTGCCAGCAGTCGACGGGGGGGGCTAGGGGAGACCCAGTACTTC.

A few counts support this clonotype. The chain joins TRBV12-3 or TRBV12-4 to TRBJ1-2; no definite D call. The CDR3 spans 14 residues. Trimming took off 7 bases at V and 4 bases at J, with 16 bases between the two ends. CDR3 in amino acids: CASIKGLGSYGYTF. The CDR3 bases are TGTGCCAGCATCAAAGGCCTGGGGTCCTATGGCTACACCTTC.

This clonotype was counted many times. CDR3 sequence: CASSVDRHNQPQHF. CDR3 DNA: TGTGCCAGCAGTGTCGACAGGCACAATCAGCCCCAGCATTTT. The chain uses TRBV6-1 and TRBJ1-5; weak D call: TRBD1 (6 bases). The length of the CDR3 is 14 residues. Per germline, CDR1 MNHNS and CDR2 SASEGT. V was clipped by 4 bases and J by 3 bases, with 10 bases between them.

V gene TRBV30 combines with J gene TRBJ2-7; D may correspond to TRBD1 or TRBD2 (6 bases each). V was shortened by 2 bases and J by 5 bases, with 10 bases between the two germline ends. CDR1 is GTSNPN and CDR2 is SVGIG in the germline V gene (reference sequence). The CDR3 totals 12 residues. CDR3 sequence reads: CAWSRGVDEQYF. The CDR3 DNA reads TGTGCCTGGAGTAGGGGGGTGGACGAGCAGTACTTC.

The rearrangement uses TRBV28 and TRBJ1-2; D gene uncertain. The CDR3 sequence is 12 residues long. With 6 bases removed from V and 4 bases from J, the gap between germline ends came to 9 bases. Germline CDR1 MDHEN, CDR2 SYDVKM. CDR3 DNA sequence: TGTGCCAGCAGAACACAGCTCTATGGCTACACCTTC. This translates into CASRTQLYGYTF.

This clonotype was detected a few times. The chain joins TRBV6-1 to TRBJ2-5, with TRBD1 identical over 7 bases. The CDR3 totals 17 residues. Per the germline V gene, CDR1 is MNHNS and CDR2 is SASEGT. V shed 5 bases, J shed 5 bases, and the junction held 17 bases outside the gene matches. The CDR3 region is CASSTTTANRGRETQYF. The CDR3 region has the DNA TGTGCCAGCAGTACGACCACTGCCAACAGGGGACGGGAGACCCAGTACTTC.

The rearrangement uses TRBV6-5 and TRBJ2-7; either TRBD1 or TRBD2 may supply D (5 bases each). The V and J ends lost 0 bases and 7 bases respectively, with 16 bases between them. This CDR3 is 15 amino acids long. The germline CDR1 and CDR2 sequences are MNHEY and SVGAGI. The CDR3 sequence is CASSYSRDPVGEQYF. The CDR3 DNA is TGTGCCAGCAGTTACTCTCGGGACCCAGTGGGGGAGCAGTACTTC.

Comment on this clonotype: The junction departs from the called germline gene at one end, perhaps through a read error. This sequence joins TRBV10-3 and TRBJ1-3; 7 bases fit TRBD1. Germline assignment: CDR1 ENHRY and CDR2 SYGVKD. The CDR3 has 15 residues. Written as DNA, the CDR3 is TGTGCCATCAGTGAGTCCACAGGGGAGAGGAACACCTTATATTTT. Translated: CAISESTGERNTLYF.

Regarding this clonotype: The junction does not match germline at one end; this may be a read error. This chain uses TRBV6-2 or TRBV6-3 with TRBJ1-1, with TRBD1 matching 8 bases. The germline V gene encodes CDR1 MNHEY and CDR2 SVGEGT. The CDR3 covers 16 residues. CDR3 region: CVSSYDRGWVNTEAFF. CDR3 in DNA: TGTGTCAGCAGTTACGACAGGGGTTGGGTGAACACTGAAGCTTTCTTT.

This rearrangement joins TRBV20-1 to TRBJ2-2; possibly TRBD2 for D (5 bases). The CDR3 consists of 15 residues. The V and J ends lost 3 bases and 1 base respectively, with 12 bases between them. The germline V gene encodes CDR1 DFQATT and CDR2 SNEGSKA (reference sequence). CDR3 loop: CSARATGKNTGELFF. For the CDR3, the DNA is TGCAGTGCTAGGGCTACCGGGAAGAACACCGGGGAGCTGTTTTTT.

This clonotype was counted at least ten times. V usage is TRBV6-1 and J usage is TRBJ2-5; 7 nucleotides line up with TRBD2. The germline gives CDR1 MNHNS, CDR2 SASEGT. The CDR3 is made up of 14 amino acids. The ends lost 4 bases at V and 2 bases at J; junction bases unmatched: 4. The DNA for the CDR3 is TGTGCCAGCAGTGTTGCTAGCGGTCAAGAGACCCAGTACTTC. Translated: CASSVASGQETQYF.

This clonotype was counted many times. This chain joins TRBV6-2 or TRBV6-3 and TRBJ1-5, with D possibly matching TRBD1 (6 bases). V shed 5 bases and J shed 11 bases, with 16 bases lying between them. The CDR3 spans 13 residues. In germline, CDR1 is MNHEY, CDR2 SVGEGT. The CDR3 spells CASSRDTSSAQHF. CDR3 DNA sequence: TGTGCCAGCAGTCGGGACACCTCTTCGGCCCAGCATTTT.

This clonotype was counted a few times. The chain joins TRBV6-1 to TRBJ1-2; D unresolved. The V gene's germline CDR1 is MNHNS and CDR2 SASEGT. Deletions cut 8 bases from V and 5 bases from J, with 6 bases between. This CDR3 region has 10 residues. CDR3 region: CASEGYGYTF. CDR3 bases: TGTGCCAGCGAAGGGTATGGCTACACCTTC.

This clonotype has just a few counts. The chain employs TRBV4-2 and TRBJ2-7, with 9 bases that match TRBD1. Germline V lookup: CDR1 LGHNA, CDR2 YNFKEQ. V lost 1 base, J lost 3 bases, and 4 bases stayed unmatched. CDR3 length: 15 amino acids. In DNA form, the CDR3 reads TGTGCCAGCAGCCAAGCAGGACAGGGGAACTACGAGCAGTACTTC. Protein product: CASSQAGQGNYEQYF.

The chain couples TRBV6-1 to TRBJ2-2; 9 bases fit TRBD2. The V segment lost 1 base and the J segment 6 bases; nucleotides outside the gene matches: 3. From germline, CDR1 is MNHNS and CDR2 SASEGT. The CDR3 extends over 15 amino acids. CDR3 loop: CASSEEAGGPGELFF. CDR3 in DNA: TGTGCCAGCAGTGAAGAGGCGGGGGGGCCCGGGGAGCTGTTTTTT.

This clonotype was detected only a few times. V gene TRBV6-1 combines with J gene TRBJ1-5, with D hard to call. With 2 bases removed from V and 11 bases from J, the gap between germline ends came to 19 bases. The CDR3 is made up of 15 amino acids. Germline V gene data show CDR1 as MNHNS and CDR2 as SASEGT. The CDR3 region has the DNA TGTGCCAGCAGTGAATCGAGCGGAAGACGGACGTCCCAGCATTTT. It is translated as CASSESSGRRTSQHF.